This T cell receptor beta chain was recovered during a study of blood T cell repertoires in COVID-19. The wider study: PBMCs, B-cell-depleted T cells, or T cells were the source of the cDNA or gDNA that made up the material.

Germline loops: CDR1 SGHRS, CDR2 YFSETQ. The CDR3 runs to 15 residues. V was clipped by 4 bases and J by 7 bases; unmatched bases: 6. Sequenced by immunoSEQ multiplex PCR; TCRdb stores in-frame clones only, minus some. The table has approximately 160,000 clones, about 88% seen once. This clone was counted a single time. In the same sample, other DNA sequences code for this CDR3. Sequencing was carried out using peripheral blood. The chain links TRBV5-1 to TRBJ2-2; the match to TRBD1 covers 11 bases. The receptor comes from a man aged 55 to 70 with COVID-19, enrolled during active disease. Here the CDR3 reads CASSIRDRGGGELFF. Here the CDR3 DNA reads TGCGCCAGCAGCATCCGGGACAGGGGGGGCGGGGAGCTGTTTTTT.